These 24 T cell receptor beta chains were sequenced from one sample in a study of cytomegalovirus exposure and HLA in healthy donors (dated by TCRdb to about 2017). The library was obtained by the immunoSEQ multiplex PCR assay. A mixture of 60 forward primers for TCR Vbeta segments and 13 reverse primers for TCR Jbeta segments was used in the multiplex PCR. In its TCRdb copy, this immuneACCESS table keeps in-frame sequences only and misses some clones. Where compared with another copy, unresolved V genes explain less than half of these, and the others have no known cause. This sample gives 180,000 or so clones in total; 9.5% of them show up just once. Approximately 1.4% of the sample rests with the top ten. Sequencing input: PBMCs. These TCRs come from a woman aged 25 to 39 in good health and CMV-seropositive.

This rearrangement joins TRBV5-1 to TRBJ2-2; D remains unclear. CDR1 is SGHRS and CDR2 is YFSETQ in the germline V gene. V dropped 4 bases and J dropped 6 bases, with 10 bases sitting between them. The CDR3 spans 13 residues. The CDR3 nucleotides read TGCGCCAGCAGCATGGAAAAGCCCGGGGAGCTGTTTTTT. It specifies CASSMEKPGELFF.

The table lists this clone with a few counts. The chain carries TRBV10-3 and TRBJ2-1, with TRBD1 matching over 8 bases. The CDR3 runs 17 residues. J gave up 1 base and V 10 bases, and 15 bases lay outside the gene matches. Per the germline V gene, CDR1 is ENHRY and CDR2 is SYGVKD. The CDR3 reads CATEGQGAGRSYNEQFF. The CDR3 nucleotides are TGTGCCACCGAGGGGCAGGGGGCGGGTAGGTCCTACAATGAGCAGTTCTTC.

This clone was observed a few times. The chain recombines TRBV7-8 with TRBJ2-7; TRBD1 matches at 7 bases. The CDR3 covers 14 residues. V trimming: 7 bases; J trimming: 2 bases; junction bases outside the gene matches: 8. Germline values: CDR1 SGHVS, CDR2 FQNEAQ. The CDR3 protein is CASTVRTGAYEQYF. In DNA form, the CDR3 reads TGTGCCAGCACGGTAAGGACAGGTGCCTACGAGCAGTACTTC.

This chain uses TRBV27 with TRBJ2-1; D gene unclear. Germline CDR1 is MNHEY and CDR2 is SMNVEV (reference sequence). V lost 5 bases, J lost 3 bases, and 14 bases lay in between. The CDR3 spans 15 residues. CDR3 coding DNA: TGTGCCAGCAGTGCGGTCGGTTCCTTCTACAATGAGCAGTTCTTC. Protein: CASSAVGSFYNEQFF.

J is TRBJ2-2 and V is TRBV27; D remains ambiguous. This CDR3 is built from 15 residues. Between the trimmed V and J ends, which lost 5 bases and 6 bases, there was a span of 16 bases. Germline assignment: CDR1 MNHEY and CDR2 SMNVEV (reference sequence). CDR3 amino acids: CASSPAIAAAGELFF. Here the CDR3 DNA reads TGTGCCAGCAGTCCCGCTATAGCCGCGGCCGGGGAGCTGTTTTTT.

The chain is built from TRBV4-1 and TRBJ2-1; D remains unclear. Trimming pared 0 bases from V and 6 bases from J, leaving 9 bases between. CDR1 and CDR2 (germline): MGHRA, YSYEKL. The CDR3 runs 14 residues. The CDR3 DNA reads as TGCGCCAGCAGCCAAGATGGCAGGATCAATGAGCAGTTCTTC. It codes for CASSQDGRINEQFF.

This rearrangement joins TRBV30 to TRBJ1-2; no clear D gene. CDR3 size: 13 residues. CDR1 and CDR2 (germline): GTSNPN, SVGIG (reference sequence). The germline V and J ends were trimmed by 3 bases and 3 bases, with 11 bases remaining between them. The CDR3 spells CAWSVTEYYGYTF. DNA of the CDR3: TGTGCCTGGAGCGTTACGGAGTACTATGGCTACACCTTC. Using reference TRBV30 and TRBJ1-2 for the parts outside the CDR3, the full variable domain is SQTIHQWPATLVQPVGSPLSLECTVEGTSNPNLYWYRQAAGRGLQLLFYSVGIGQISSEVPQNLSASRPQDRQFILSSKKLLLSDSGFYLCAWSVTEYYGYTFGSGTRLTVV.

This clone has only a few counts. The rearrangement uses TRBV29-1 and TRBJ1-2, with a weak D call TRBD1 (6 bases). V was shortened by 7 bases and J by 3 bases, with 21 bases between the two germline ends. The germline V gene encodes CDR1 SQVTM and CDR2 ANQGSEA. The CDR3 has 15 amino acids. The chain's CDR3 is CSAGPSRTEDYGYTF. CDR3 nucleotide sequence: TGCAGCGCAGGGCCTTCACGGACAGAGGACTATGGCTACACCTTC. Complete variable domain (other parts from reference TRBV29-1 and TRBJ1-2): SAVISQKPSRDICQRGTSLTIQCQVDSQVTMMFWYRQQPGQSLTLIATANQGSEATYESGFVIDKFPISRPNLTFSTLTVSNMSPEDSSIYLCSAGPSRTEDYGYTFGSGTRLTVV.

A remark on this clone: The sample contains more than one DNA sequence encoding this CDR3. The rearrangement uses TRBV5-1 and TRBJ2-7, with 10 positions matching TRBD1. Germline V gene sequence: CDR1 SGHRS, CDR2 YFSETQ. Trimming took 5 bases from V and 3 from J; bases not matched to a gene: 5. The CDR3 is 14 amino acids. This CDR3 is CASSFRDRGYEQYF. DNA of the CDR3: TGCGCCAGCAGTTTCCGGGACAGGGGCTACGAGCAGTACTTC.

V gene TRBV7-2 combines with J gene TRBJ2-2; the D is unclear. CDR3 length equals 13 residues. CDR1 and CDR2 from the germline V gene are SGHTA and FQGNSA. V gave up 1 base and J gave up 7 bases, with 7 bases separating them. DNA of the CDR3: TGTGCCAGCAGCTTAGTATCCAGCGGGGAGCTGTTTTTT. This codes for CASSLVSSGELFF.

This clone occurred a few times. The CDR3 region has the DNA TGTGCCAGCAGCTTAGCCCCCCTGTCAGATACGCAGTATTTT. It is translated as CASSLAPLSDTQYF. V is TRBV11-2 and J is TRBJ2-3, with unresolved D. CDR1 and CDR2 from the germline V gene are SGHAT and FQNNGV. The CDR3 covers 14 residues. The germline V and J ends were trimmed by 1 base and 4 bases, with 9 bases remaining between them.

Concerning this clone itself: Other DNA sequences in the sample encode the same CDR3. This rearrangement joins TRBV5-1 to TRBJ2-5; 11 nucleotides line up with TRBD1. Trimming took 0 bases from V and 5 from J; bases not matched to a gene: 6. The germline V gene has CDR1 SGHRS and CDR2 YFSETQ. The CDR3 is made up of 16 amino acids. The CDR3, as DNA: TGCGCCAGCAGCTTGGTCGGACAGGGGGCAGGGGAGACCCAGTACTTC. This encodes CASSLVGQGAGETQYF.

This clone turned up a few times. The chain combines TRBV11-2 with TRBJ2-7, with 9 bases fitting TRBD2. The junction had 5 bases not matched to a gene; V was cut back by 2 bases and J by 3 bases. Germline values: CDR1 SGHAT, CDR2 FQNNGV. CDR3 length: 15 residues. The chain's CDR3 is CASSLYPSGNYEQYF. CDR3 in DNA: TGTGCCAGCAGCTTATATCCTAGCGGGAACTACGAGCAGTACTTC.

CDR3 sequence reads: CASRGTGDYEQYF. The DNA of the CDR3 is TGCGCCAGCCGTGGGACAGGGGACTACGAGCAGTACTTC. The chain carries TRBV4-1 and TRBJ2-7; 10 nucleotides agree with TRBD1. The germline V gene encodes CDR1 MGHRA and CDR2 YSYEKL. J was trimmed by 3 bases and V by 8 bases; bases with no gene match: 4. The CDR3 has 13 amino acids.

J is TRBJ1-1 and V is TRBV19, with unresolved D. V lost 6 bases and J 5 bases, leaving 7 bases between the germline ends. The germline CDR1 and CDR2 sequences are LNHDA and SQIVND (reference sequence). The CDR3 runs 11 residues. CDR3 sequence reads: CASRTGTEAFF. CDR3 sequence (DNA): TGTGCCAGTAGGACCGGGACTGAAGCTTTCTTT.

This clone was seen only a few times. The chain is built from TRBV5-4 and TRBJ2-2; D possibly corresponds to TRBD1 (5 bases). The CDR3 is 15 residues long. V was trimmed by 0 bases and J by 2 bases, leaving 8 bases between them. Germline CDR1 reads SGHNT; CDR2 reads YYREEE (reference sequence). The DNA of the CDR3 is TGTGCCAGCAGCTTGGGACAGACTAACACCGGGGAGCTGTTTTTT. This encodes CASSLGQTNTGELFF.

J is TRBJ1-3 and V is TRBV6-5; D is uncertain. The CDR3 covers 11 residues. Trimming removed 8 bases at V and 8 bases at J, with 10 bases between. From germline, CDR1 is MNHEY and CDR2 SVGAGI. DNA of the CDR3: TGTGCCAGCTTCACGGGTGACACCATATATTTT. Translated: CASFTGDTIYF.

This rearrangement joins TRBV19 to TRBJ1-1; the match to TRBD1 covers 7 bases. Germline V gene lookup returns CDR1 LNHDA and CDR2 SQIVND (reference sequence). The CDR3 runs 15 residues. V was pared by 2 bases and J by 3 bases, with 6 bases of the junction left unmatched. CDR3: CASSITGAFDTEAFF. The CDR3 nucleotides are TGTGCCAGTAGTATAACAGGGGCTTTCGACACTGAAGCTTTCTTT.

This clone was seen more than once but under ten times. This sequence joins TRBV5-8 and TRBJ2-3; D gene unclear. The germline CDR1 and CDR2 sequences are SGHTS and YDEGEE. CDR3 length equals 16 residues. The V gene lost 2 bases and the J gene lost 1 base, with 14 bases spanning the gap. CDR3 in DNA: TGTGCCAGCAGCTTAGGTTTTAGCCCCCGCACAGATACGCAGTATTTT. Its translation: CASSLGFSPRTDTQYF.

This clone was counted only a few times. This sequence joins TRBV6-5 and TRBJ1-2; 9 nucleotides match TRBD1. J gave up 6 bases and V 6 bases, and 5 bases lay outside the gene matches. Per the germline V gene, CDR1 is MNHEY and CDR2 is SVGAGI. The CDR3 spans 13 residues. The CDR3 bases are TGTGCCAGCAGCCGTACAGGGGGCCATGGCTACACCTTC. Translation: CASSRTGGHGYTF.

This clone has only a few counts. J is TRBJ1-2 and V is TRBV2; tentatively, D is TRBD1 (6 bases). This CDR3 is 13 amino acids long. Germline V gene lookup returns CDR1 SNHLY and CDR2 FYNNEI. V shed 7 bases and J shed 0 bases, with 9 bases lying between them. The CDR3 sequence is CASTRTANYGYTF. For the CDR3, the DNA is TGTGCCAGCACCCGGACAGCTAACTATGGCTACACCTTC.

There are a few counts of this clone. The rearrangement links TRBV7-3 to TRBJ1-4; 9 nucleotides line up with TRBD1. The CDR3 is 15 amino acids. Trimming removed 5 bases from V and 6 bases from J; junction bases left unmatched: 7. Germline CDR1 SGHTA, CDR2 FQGTGA. The CDR3, as DNA: TGTGCCAGCAGCCCCGGCACAGGGGGCTATGAAAAACTGTTTTTT. Protein: CASSPGTGGYEKLFF.

Comment on this clone: The CDR3 end shows no conserved phenylalanine or tryptophan, and so a read error is likely. The rearrangement uses TRBV5-1 and TRBJ2-6; the match to TRBD1 covers 7 bases. J gave up 4 bases and V 3 bases, and 4 bases lay outside the gene matches. The CDR3 length is 15 residues. Per the germline V gene, CDR1 is SGHRS and CDR2 is YFSETQ. The CDR3 sequence is CASSSQGVGANVLTV. The CDR3 coding sequence is TGCGCCAGCAGCTCTCAGGGGGTGGGGGCCAACGTCCTGACTGTC.

The chain employs TRBV7-2 and TRBJ2-1; TRBD2 matches at 7 bases. Unmatched junction bases numbered 14, after V lost 5 bases and J lost 4 bases. Germline-derived CDR1 and CDR2 are SGHTA and FQGNSA. The CDR3 has 17 amino acids. CDR3 coding DNA: TGTGCCAGCAGCCCTCAAGTTTTGGGAGGGTCTTACAATGAGCAGTTCTTC. Its translation: CASSPQVLGGSYNEQFF.